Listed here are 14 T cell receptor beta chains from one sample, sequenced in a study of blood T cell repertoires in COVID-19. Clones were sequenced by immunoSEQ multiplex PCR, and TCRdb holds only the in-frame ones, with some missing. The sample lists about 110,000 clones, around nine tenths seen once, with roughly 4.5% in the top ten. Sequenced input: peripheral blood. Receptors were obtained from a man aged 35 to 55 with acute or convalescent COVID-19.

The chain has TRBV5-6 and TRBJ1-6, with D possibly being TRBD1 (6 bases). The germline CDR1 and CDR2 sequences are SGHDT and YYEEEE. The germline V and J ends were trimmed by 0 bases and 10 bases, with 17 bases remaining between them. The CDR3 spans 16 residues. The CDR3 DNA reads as TGTGCCAGCAGCTTGGGGCCAGCGCAGGGGAAATCACCCCTCCACTTT. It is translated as CASSLGPAQGKSPLHF.

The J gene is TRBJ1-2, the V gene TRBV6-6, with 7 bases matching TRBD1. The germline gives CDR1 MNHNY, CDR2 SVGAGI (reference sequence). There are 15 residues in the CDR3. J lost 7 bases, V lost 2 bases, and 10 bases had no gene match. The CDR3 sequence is CASSYRQGTDSGYTF. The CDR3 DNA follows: TGTGCCAGCAGTTACCGACAGGGTACCGACAGTGGCTACACCTTC.

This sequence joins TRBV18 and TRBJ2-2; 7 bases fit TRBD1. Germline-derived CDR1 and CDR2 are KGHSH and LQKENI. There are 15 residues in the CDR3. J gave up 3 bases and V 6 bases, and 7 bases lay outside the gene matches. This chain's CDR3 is CASSLPTGHTGELFF. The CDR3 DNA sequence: TGTGCCAGCTCTCTACCGACAGGGCACACCGGGGAGCTGTTTTTT.

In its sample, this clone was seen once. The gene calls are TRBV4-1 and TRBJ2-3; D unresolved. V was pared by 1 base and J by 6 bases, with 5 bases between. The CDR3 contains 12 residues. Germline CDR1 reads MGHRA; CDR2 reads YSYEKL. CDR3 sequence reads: CASSQVRDTQYF. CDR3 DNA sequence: TGCGCCAGCAGCCAAGTCAGGGATACGCAGTATTTT.

CDR3: CASSHGQGRTEAFF. DNA for the CDR3: TGTGCCAGCAGCCATGGACAGGGGAGGACTGAAGCTTTCTTT. This rearrangement joins TRBV3-1 (or the pseudogene TRBV3-2) to TRBJ1-1; 9 bases are shared with TRBD1. The V and J ends lost 3 bases and 5 bases, in that order; junction bases with no gene match: 4. CDR1 and CDR2 from the germline V gene are LGHDT and YNNKEL (reference sequence). The CDR3 runs 14 residues.

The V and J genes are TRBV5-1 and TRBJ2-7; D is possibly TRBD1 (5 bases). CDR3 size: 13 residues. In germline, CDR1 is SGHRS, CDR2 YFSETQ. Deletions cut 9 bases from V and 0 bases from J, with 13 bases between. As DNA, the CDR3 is TGCGCCACCGCCCAGGGAAGCTCCTACGAGCAGTACTTC. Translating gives CATAQGSSYEQYF.

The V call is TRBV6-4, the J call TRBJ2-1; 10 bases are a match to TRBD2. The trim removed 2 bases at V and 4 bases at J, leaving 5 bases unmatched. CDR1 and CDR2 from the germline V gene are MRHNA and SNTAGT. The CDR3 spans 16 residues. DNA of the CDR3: TGTGCCAGCAGTGACACAAAAGCGGGGGGGTACAATGAGCAGTTCTTC. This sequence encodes CASSDTKAGGYNEQFF.

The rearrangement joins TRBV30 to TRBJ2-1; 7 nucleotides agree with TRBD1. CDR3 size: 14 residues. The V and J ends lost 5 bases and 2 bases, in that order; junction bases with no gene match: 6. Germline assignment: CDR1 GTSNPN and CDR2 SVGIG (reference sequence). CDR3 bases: TGTGCCTGGGAGACCGGGACAGCCTACAATGAGCAGTTCTTC. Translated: CAWETGTAYNEQFF.

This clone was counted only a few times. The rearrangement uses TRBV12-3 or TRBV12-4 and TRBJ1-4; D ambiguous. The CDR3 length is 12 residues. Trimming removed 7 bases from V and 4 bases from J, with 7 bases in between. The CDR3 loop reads CASKRVNEKLFF. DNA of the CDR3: TGTGCCAGCAAGAGGGTTAATGAAAAACTGTTTTTT.

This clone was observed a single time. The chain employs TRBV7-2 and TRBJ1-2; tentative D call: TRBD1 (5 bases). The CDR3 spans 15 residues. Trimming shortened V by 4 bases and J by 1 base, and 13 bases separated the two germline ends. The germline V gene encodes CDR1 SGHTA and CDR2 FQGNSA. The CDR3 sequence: CASSSVLRVNYGYTF. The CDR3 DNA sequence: TGTGCCAGCAGCTCAGTCCTCAGGGTTAACTATGGCTACACCTTC. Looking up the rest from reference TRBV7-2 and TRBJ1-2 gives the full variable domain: GAGVSQSPSNKVTEKGKDVELRCDPISGHTALYWYRQSLGQGLEFLIYFQGNSAPDKSGLPSDRFSAERTGGSVSTLTIQRTQQEDSAVYLCASSSVLRVNYGYTFGSGTRLTVV.

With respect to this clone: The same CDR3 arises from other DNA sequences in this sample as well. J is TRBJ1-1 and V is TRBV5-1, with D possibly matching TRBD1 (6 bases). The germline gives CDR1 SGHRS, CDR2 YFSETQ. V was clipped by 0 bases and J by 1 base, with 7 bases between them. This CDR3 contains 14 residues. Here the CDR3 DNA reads TGCGCCAGCAGCTTGGGGACAGCGAACACTGAAGCTTTCTTT. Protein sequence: CASSLGTANTEAFF.

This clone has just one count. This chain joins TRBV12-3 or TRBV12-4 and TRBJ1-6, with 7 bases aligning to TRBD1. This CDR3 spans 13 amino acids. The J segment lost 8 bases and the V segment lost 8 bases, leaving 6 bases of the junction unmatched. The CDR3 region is CASALGGDSPLHF. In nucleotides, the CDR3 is TGTGCCAGCGCATTAGGGGGCGATTCACCCCTCCACTTT.

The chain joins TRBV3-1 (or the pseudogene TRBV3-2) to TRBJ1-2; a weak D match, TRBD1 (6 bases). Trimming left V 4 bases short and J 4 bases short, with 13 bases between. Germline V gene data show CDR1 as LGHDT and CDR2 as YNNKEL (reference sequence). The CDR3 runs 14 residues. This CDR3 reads CASSPTGLGYGYTF. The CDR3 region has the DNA TGTGCCAGCAGCCCGACAGGTCTCGGCTATGGCTACACCTTC.

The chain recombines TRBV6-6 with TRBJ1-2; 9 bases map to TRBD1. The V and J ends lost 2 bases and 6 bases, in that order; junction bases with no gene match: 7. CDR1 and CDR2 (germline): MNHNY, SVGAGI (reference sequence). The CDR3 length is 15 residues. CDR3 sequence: CASSYVFGQGHGYTF. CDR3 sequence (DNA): TGTGCCAGCAGTTACGTCTTTGGACAGGGGCATGGCTACACCTTC.